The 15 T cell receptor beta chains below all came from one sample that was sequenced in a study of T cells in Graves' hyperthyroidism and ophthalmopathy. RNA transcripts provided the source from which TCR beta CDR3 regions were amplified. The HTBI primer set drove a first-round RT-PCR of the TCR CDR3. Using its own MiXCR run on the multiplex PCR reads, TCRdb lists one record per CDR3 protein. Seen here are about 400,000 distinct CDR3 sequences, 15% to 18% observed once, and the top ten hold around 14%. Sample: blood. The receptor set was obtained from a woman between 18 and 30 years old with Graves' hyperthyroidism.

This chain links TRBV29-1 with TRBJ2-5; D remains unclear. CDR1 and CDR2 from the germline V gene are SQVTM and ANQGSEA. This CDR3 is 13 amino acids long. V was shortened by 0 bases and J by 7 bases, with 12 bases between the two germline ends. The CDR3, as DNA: TGCAGCGTTGAAGATATTGCTGGGTGGACCCAGTACTTC. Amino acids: CSVEDIAGWTQYF.

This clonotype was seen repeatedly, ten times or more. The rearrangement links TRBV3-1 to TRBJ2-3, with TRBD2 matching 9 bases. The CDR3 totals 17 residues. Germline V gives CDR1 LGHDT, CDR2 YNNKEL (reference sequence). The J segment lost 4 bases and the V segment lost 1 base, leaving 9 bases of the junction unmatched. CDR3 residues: CASSQGLLAGIPDTQYF. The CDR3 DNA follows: TGTGCCAGCAGCCAAGGGTTGCTAGCGGGGATACCAGATACGCAGTATTTT.

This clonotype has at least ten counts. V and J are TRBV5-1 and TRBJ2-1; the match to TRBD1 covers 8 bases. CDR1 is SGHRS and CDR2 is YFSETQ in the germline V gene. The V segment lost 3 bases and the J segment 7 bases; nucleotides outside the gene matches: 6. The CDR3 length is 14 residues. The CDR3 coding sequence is TGCGCCAGCAGCTGGCAGGGGGCGGTTAATGAGCAGTTCTTC. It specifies CASSWQGAVNEQFF.

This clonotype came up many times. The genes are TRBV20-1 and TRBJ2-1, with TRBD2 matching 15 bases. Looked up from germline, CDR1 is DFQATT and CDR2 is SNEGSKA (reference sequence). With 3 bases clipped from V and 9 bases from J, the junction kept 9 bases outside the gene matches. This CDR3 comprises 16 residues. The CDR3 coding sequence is TGCAGTGCTAGCGGGACTAGCGGGAGGATGGTGGGTGAGCAGTTCTTC. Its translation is CSASGTSGRMVGEQFF.

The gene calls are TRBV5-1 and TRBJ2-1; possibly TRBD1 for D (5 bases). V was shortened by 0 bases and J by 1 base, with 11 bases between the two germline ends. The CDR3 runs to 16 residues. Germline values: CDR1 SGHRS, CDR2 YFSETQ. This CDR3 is CASSLVSGISYNEQFF. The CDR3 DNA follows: TGCGCCAGCAGCTTGGTTTCAGGGATTTCCTACAATGAGCAGTTCTTC.

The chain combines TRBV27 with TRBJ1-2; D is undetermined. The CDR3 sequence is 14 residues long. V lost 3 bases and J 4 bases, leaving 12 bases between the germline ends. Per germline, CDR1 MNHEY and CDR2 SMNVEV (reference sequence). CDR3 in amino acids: CASSFRGWGYGYTF. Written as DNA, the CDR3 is TGTGCCAGCAGTTTTCGCGGTTGGGGCTATGGCTACACCTTC.

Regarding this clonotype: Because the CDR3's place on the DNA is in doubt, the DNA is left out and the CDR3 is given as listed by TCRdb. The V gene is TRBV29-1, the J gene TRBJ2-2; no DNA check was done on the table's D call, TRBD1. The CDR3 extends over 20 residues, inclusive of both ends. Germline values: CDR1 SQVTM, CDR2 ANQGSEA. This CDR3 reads CSVFGTTRNIQYFGAGELFF.

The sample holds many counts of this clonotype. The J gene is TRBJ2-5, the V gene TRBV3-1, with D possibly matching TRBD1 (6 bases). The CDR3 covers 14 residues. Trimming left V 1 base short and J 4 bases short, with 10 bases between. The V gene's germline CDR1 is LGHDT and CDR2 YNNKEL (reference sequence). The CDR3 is CASSQAKGVETQYF. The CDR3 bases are TGTGCCAGCAGCCAAGCGAAGGGGGTAGAGACCCAGTACTTC.

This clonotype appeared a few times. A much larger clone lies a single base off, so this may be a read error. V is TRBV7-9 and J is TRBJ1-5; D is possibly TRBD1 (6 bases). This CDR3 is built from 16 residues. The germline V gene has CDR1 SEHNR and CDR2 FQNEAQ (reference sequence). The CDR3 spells CASSLQGVVGGQSQHF. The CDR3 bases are TGTGCCAGCAGCCTACAGGGAGTTGTTGGTGGTCAGTCCCAGCATTTT.

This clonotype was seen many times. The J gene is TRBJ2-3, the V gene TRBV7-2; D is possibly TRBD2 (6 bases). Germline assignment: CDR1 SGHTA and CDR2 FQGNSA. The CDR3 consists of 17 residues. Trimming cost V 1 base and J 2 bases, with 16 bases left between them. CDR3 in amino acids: CASSLDGSGYPTDTQYF. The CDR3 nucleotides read TGTGCCAGCAGCTTAGATGGTAGCGGCTACCCCACAGATACGCAGTATTTT.

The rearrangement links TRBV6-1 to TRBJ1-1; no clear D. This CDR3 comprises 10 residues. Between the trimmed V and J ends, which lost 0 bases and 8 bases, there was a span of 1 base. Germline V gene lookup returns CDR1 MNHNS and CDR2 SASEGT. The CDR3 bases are TGTGCCAGCAGTGAAGCAGAAGCTTTCTTT. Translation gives CASSEAEAFF.

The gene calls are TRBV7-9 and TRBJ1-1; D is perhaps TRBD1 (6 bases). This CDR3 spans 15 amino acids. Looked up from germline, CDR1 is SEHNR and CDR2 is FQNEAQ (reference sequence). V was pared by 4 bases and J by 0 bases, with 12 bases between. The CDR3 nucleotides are TGTGCCAGCAGCTCGACCGCAGGGGTGAACACTGAAGCTTTCTTT. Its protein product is CASSSTAGVNTEAFF.

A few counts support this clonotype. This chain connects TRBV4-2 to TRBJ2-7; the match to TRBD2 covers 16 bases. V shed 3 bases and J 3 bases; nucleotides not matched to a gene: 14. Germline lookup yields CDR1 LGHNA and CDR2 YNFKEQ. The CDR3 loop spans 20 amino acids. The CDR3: CASSHPRPGLAGGPIYEQYF. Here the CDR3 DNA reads TGTGCCAGCAGCCACCCTCGCCCGGGACTAGCGGGAGGGCCAATCTACGAGCAGTACTTC.

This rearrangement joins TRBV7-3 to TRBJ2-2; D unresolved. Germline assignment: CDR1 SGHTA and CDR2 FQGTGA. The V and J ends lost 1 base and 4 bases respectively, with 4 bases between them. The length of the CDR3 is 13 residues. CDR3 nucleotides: TGTGCCAGCAGCTTAATTCCCACCGGGGAGCTGTTTTTT. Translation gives CASSLIPTGELFF.

The CDR3 DNA sequence: TGTGCCAGCAGTTTTCGGTCAAGGGTAGGGAATGAGCAGTTCTTC. Its translation: CASSFRSRVGNEQFF. This chain connects TRBV6-2 or TRBV6-3 to TRBJ2-1; D remains unclear. The germline V and J ends were trimmed by 4 bases and 7 bases, with 17 bases remaining between them. The CDR3 totals 15 residues. Germline V lookup: CDR1 MNHEY, CDR2 SVGEGT.